The 21 T cell receptor beta chains listed next were all sequenced from one sample in a study of blood T cell repertoires in COVID-19. The table came from immunoSEQ multiplex PCR; TCRdb's copy has only in-frame clones and leaves some out. The data hold about 190,000 clones, with about four fifths observed a single time. Material for sequencing was PBMCs or T cells enriched from blood (not recorded which). The source is a woman in her 30s who had been exposed to COVID-19.

CDR3 sequence reads: CASSIETGLESLHF. CDR3 sequence (DNA): TGTGCCAGCAGCATCGAAACAGGCCTGGAGTCCCTCCACTTT. The chain uses TRBV7-8 and TRBJ1-6, with D possibly matching TRBD1 (5 bases). Germline values: CDR1 SGHVS, CDR2 FQNEAQ. Trimming took 5 bases from V and 14 from J, leaving 19 bases between them. This CDR3 is 14 amino acids long.

This clone occurred a few times. The gene calls are TRBV25-1 and TRBJ1-2; D unresolved. Germline V lookup: CDR1 MGHDK, CDR2 SYGVNS. The CDR3 length is 16 residues. V was pared by 1 base and J by 0 bases, with 12 bases between. The CDR3 nucleotides are TGTGCCAGCAGTGAATCTTTTTCGCGGGCTAACTATGGCTACACCTTC. Translated, it gives CASSESFSRANYGYTF.

The chain joins TRBV9 to TRBJ2-1, with 7 bases identical to TRBD2. J was trimmed by 9 bases and V by 0 bases; bases with no gene match: 9. Germline V CDR1 and CDR2: SGDLS, YYNGEE. The CDR3 is 15 amino acids. The CDR3 here is CASSVGAGVTGEQFF. The CDR3 nucleotides read TGTGCCAGCAGCGTAGGGGCGGGGGTTACAGGTGAGCAGTTCTTC. Complete variable domain (other parts from reference TRBV9 and TRBJ2-1): DSGVTQTPKHLITATGQRVTLRCSPRSGDLSVYWYQQSLDQGLQFLIQYYNGEERAKGNILERFSAQQFPDLHSELNLSSLELGDSALYFCASSVGAGVTGEQFFGPGTRLTVL.

The CDR3 DNA reads as TGTGCCAGCAGTTTTGGGGAAGGTAGCGGGCAGTTCTTC. It encodes CASSFGEGSGQFF. The J gene is TRBJ2-1, the V gene TRBV27, with a tentative D call TRBD2 (6 bases). The CDR3 is 13 amino acids. Trimming took 3 bases from V and 12 from J, leaving 15 bases between them. Germline-derived CDR1 and CDR2 are MNHEY and SMNVEV (reference sequence).

This rearrangement joins TRBV3-1 (or the pseudogene TRBV3-2) to TRBJ2-5; 8 nucleotides align to TRBD2. The CDR3 covers 12 residues. Germline CDR1 and CDR2: LGHDT and YNNKEL (reference sequence). Trimming removed 5 bases from V and 5 bases from J; junction bases left unmatched: 1. CDR3: CASSVAGETQYF. The CDR3 coding sequence is TGTGCCAGCAGCGTAGCGGGGGAGACCCAGTACTTC.

Details on this clone: The sample holds other DNA sequences that translate to the same CDR3. The chain carries TRBV2 and TRBJ2-7; D not resolved. Per germline, CDR1 SNHLY and CDR2 FYNNEI. V was trimmed by 6 bases and J by 4 bases, leaving 7 bases between them. The CDR3 is 11 amino acids. CDR3 DNA: TGTGCCAGCAGCCCTAGGTACGAGCAGTACTTC. Its translation is CASSPRYEQYF.

This chain uses TRBV16 with TRBJ1-4; the match to TRBD1 covers 9 bases. Germline CDR1 KGHSY, CDR2 FQNENV. The CDR3 totals 17 residues. V gave up 3 bases and J gave up 5 bases; unmatched junction bases: 10. CDR3 sequence reads: CASSQDRGLVGNEKLFF. In DNA, the CDR3 is TGTGCCAGCAGCCAGGACAGGGGCCTGGTGGGGAATGAAAAACTGTTTTTT. Full variable domain (missing parts from reference TRBV16 and TRBJ1-4): GEEVAQTPKHLVRGEGQKAKLYCAPIKGHSYVFWYQQVLKNEFKFLISFQNENVFDETGMPKERFSAKCLPNSPCSLEIQATKLEDSAVYFCASSQDRGLVGNEKLFFGSGTQLSVL.

This rearrangement joins TRBV7-9 to TRBJ1-4; 8 nucleotides match TRBD1. The CDR3 length is 16 residues. V shed 4 bases, J shed 2 bases, and the junction held 6 bases outside the gene matches. Germline V gives CDR1 SEHNR, CDR2 FQNEAQ (reference sequence). The CDR3 loop reads CASSSPGGLTNEKLFF. CDR3 coding DNA: TGTGCCAGCAGCTCCCCAGGGGGCCTCACTAATGAAAAACTGTTTTTT.

V and J are TRBV10-1 and TRBJ1-1; D uncertain. Between the trimmed V and J ends, which lost 3 bases and 1 base, there was a span of 3 bases. There are 12 residues in the CDR3. CDR1 and CDR2 from the germline V gene are WNHNN and SYGVQD (reference sequence). The CDR3 region has the DNA TGCGCCAGCAGTGATAGGAACACTGAAGCTTTCTTT. Its translation: CASSDRNTEAFF.

The chain links TRBV30 to TRBJ1-6; D uncertain. Trimming took off 2 bases at V and 3 bases at J, with 20 bases between the two ends. The CDR3 is 18 amino acids. Germline V gene data show CDR1 as GTSNPN and CDR2 as SVGIG (reference sequence). The CDR3 spells CAWSSPPNSVGYNSPLHF. The CDR3 DNA sequence: TGTGCCTGGAGTTCCCCCCCAAACTCGGTCGGCTATAATTCACCCCTCCACTTT.

The CDR3 loop is CASSLTASDSPGLDTQYF. The CDR3 bases are TGTGCCAGCAGCTTAACGGCCTCGGACAGCCCGGGCCTGGATACGCAGTATTTT. V is TRBV7-3 and J is TRBJ2-3, with D possibly being TRBD1 (6 bases). The germline CDR1 and CDR2 sequences are SGHTA and FQGTGA. V lost 0 bases and J 6 bases, leaving 22 bases between the germline ends. The CDR3 sequence is 18 residues long.

The CDR3 region is CASSQGQGSYTF. In DNA, the CDR3 is TGTGCCAGCAGCCAAGGACAGGGCAGCTACACCTTC. This chain uses TRBV4-2 with TRBJ1-2, with 7 bases that match TRBD1. The J segment lost 9 bases and the V segment lost 1 base, leaving 2 bases of the junction unmatched. Germline loops: CDR1 LGHNA, CDR2 YNFKEQ. The CDR3 totals 12 residues.

The chain combines TRBV7-2 with TRBJ2-7; 14 bases are a match to TRBD2. The CDR3 runs 18 residues. The trim removed 2 bases at V and 0 bases at J, leaving 6 bases unmatched. CDR1 and CDR2 from the germline V gene are SGHTA and FQGNSA. In DNA form, the CDR3 reads TGTGCCAGCAGCTTAAGGACTAGCGGGGGGATCGCCTCCTACGAGCAGTACTTC. The encoded protein is CASSLRTSGGIASYEQYF.

V gene TRBV3-1 (or the pseudogene TRBV3-2) combines with J gene TRBJ1-2, with 7 bases fitting TRBD1. CDR3 length: 14 amino acids. The V gene's germline CDR1 is LGHDT and CDR2 YNNKEL (reference sequence). V trimming: 4 bases; J trimming: 2 bases; junction bases outside the gene matches: 4. The CDR3 loop is CASSPDRFNYGYTF. The CDR3 coding sequence is TGTGCCAGCAGCCCGGACAGGTTCAACTATGGCTACACCTTC.

V usage is TRBV7-2 and J usage is TRBJ2-3; D may be TRBD2 (6 bases). The CDR3 loop spans 17 amino acids. Trimming took 6 bases from V and 0 from J, leaving 19 bases between them. Germline V CDR1 and CDR2: SGHTA, FQGNSA. The CDR3 protein is CASRVGRLATSTDTQYF. Written as DNA, the CDR3 is TGTGCCAGCAGGGTAGGGAGGCTGGCCACTAGCACAGATACGCAGTATTTT.

The chain joins TRBV19 to TRBJ1-6, with D hard to call. The CDR3 covers 15 residues. CDR1 LNHDA and CDR2 SQIVND come from the germline V gene (reference sequence). Trimming removed 1 base from V and 5 bases from J, with 9 bases in between. The DNA for the CDR3 is TGTGCCAGTAGTATAGGAGGCCGGGATAATTCACCCCTCCACTTT. It yields the protein CASSIGGRDNSPLHF. The variable domain in full, completed from reference TRBV19 and TRBJ1-6, reads DGGITQSPKYLFRKEGQNVTLSCEQNLNHDAMYWYRQDPGQGLRLIYYSQIVNDFQKGDIAEGYSVSREKKESFPLTVTSAQKNPTAFYLCASSIGGRDNSPLHFGNGTRLTVT.

This clone was detected only a few times. J is TRBJ1-6 and V is TRBV7-8; weak D call: TRBD1 (5 bases). Trimming removed 4 bases at V and 7 bases at J, with 17 bases between. The CDR3 has 16 amino acids. Germline CDR1 reads SGHVS; CDR2 reads FQNEAQ. CDR3 amino acids: CASSSPGRVPNSPLHF. The CDR3 DNA is TGTGCCAGCAGCTCCCCAGGCAGGGTACCCAATTCACCCCTCCACTTT.

V gene TRBV4-3 combines with J gene TRBJ2-3; D might be TRBD1 (7 bases). The CDR3 has 18 residues. Trimming stripped 1 base from V and 3 bases from J, with 20 bases between. Germline CDR1 is LGHNA and CDR2 is YSLEER. CDR3 nucleotides: TGCGCCAGCAGCCAAGGATTAGGAGGCAGGGGGGAAACAGATACGCAGTATTTT. Encoded protein: CASSQGLGGRGETDTQYF.

Written as DNA, the CDR3 is TGTGCCAGCAGTCCCGGGTTGGATGAGCAGTTCTTC. Its protein product is CASSPGLDEQFF. The J gene is TRBJ2-1, the V gene TRBV12-3 or TRBV12-4; D gene ambiguous. Trimming stripped 5 bases from V and 8 bases from J, with 10 bases between. This CDR3 has 12 amino acids.

This rearrangement joins TRBV9 to TRBJ2-1; 11 positions agree with TRBD2. J lost 7 bases, V lost 0 bases, and 12 bases had no gene match. There are 18 residues in the CDR3. Germline CDR1 and CDR2: SGDLS and YYNGEE. Written as DNA, the CDR3 is TGTGCCAGCAGCGTAGTCGATAGCGGGGGGGCCAGTGGTAATGAGCAGTTCTTC. It specifies CASSVVDSGGASGNEQFF.

The rearrangement joins TRBV19 to TRBJ2-3; 8 bases are shared with TRBD2. Per the germline V gene, CDR1 is LNHDA and CDR2 is SQIVND (reference sequence). This CDR3 contains 15 residues. Trimming took 4 bases from V and 4 from J; bases not matched to a gene: 7. DNA for the CDR3: TGTGCCAGTAGTAAGGCGGGACTAGGCGCAGATACGCAGTATTTT. It translates to CASSKAGLGADTQYF.